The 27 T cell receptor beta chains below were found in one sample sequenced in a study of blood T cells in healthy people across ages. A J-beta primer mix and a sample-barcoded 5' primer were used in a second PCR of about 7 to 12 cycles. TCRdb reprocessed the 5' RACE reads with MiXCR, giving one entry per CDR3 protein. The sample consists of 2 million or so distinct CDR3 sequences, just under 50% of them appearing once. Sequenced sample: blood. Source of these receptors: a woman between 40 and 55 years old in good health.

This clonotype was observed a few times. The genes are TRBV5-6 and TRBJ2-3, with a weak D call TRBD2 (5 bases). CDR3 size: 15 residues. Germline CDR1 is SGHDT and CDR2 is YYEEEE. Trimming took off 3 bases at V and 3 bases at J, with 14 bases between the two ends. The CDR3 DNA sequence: TGTGCCAGCAGCTCCCCCGGGGTGGGGACAGATACGCAGTATTTT. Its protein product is CASSSPGVGTDTQYF.

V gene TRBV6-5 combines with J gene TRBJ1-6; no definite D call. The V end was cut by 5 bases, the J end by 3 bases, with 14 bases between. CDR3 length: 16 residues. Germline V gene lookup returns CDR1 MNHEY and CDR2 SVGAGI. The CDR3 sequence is CASSRPGVDYNSPLHF. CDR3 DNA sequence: TGTGCCAGCAGTCGCCCCGGGGTCGACTATAATTCACCCCTCCACTTT.

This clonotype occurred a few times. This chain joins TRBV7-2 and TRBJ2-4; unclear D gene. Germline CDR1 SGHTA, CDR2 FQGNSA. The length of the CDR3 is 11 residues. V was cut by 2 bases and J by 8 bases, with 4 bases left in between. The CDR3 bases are TGTGCCAGCAGCTTAACGGACATTCAGTACTTC. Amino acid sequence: CASSLTDIQYF.

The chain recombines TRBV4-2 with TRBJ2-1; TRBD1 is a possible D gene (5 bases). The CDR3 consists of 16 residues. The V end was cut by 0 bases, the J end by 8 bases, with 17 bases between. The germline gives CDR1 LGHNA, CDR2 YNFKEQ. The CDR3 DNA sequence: TGTGCCAGCAGCCAAGATTCCCCTAGACAGAGCGATGAGCAGTTCTTC. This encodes CASSQDSPRQSDEQFF.

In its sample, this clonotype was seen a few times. The CDR3 DNA reads TGCGCCAGCAGCCAAGACATACAGGGTAGTATTGCCGCAGATACGCAGTATTTT. This codes for CASSQDIQGSIAADTQYF. The genes are TRBV4-3 and TRBJ2-3; perhaps TRBD1 as D (6 bases). The germline V and J ends were trimmed by 0 bases and 4 bases, with 20 bases remaining between them. This CDR3 has 18 amino acids. The germline gives CDR1 LGHNA, CDR2 YSLEER.

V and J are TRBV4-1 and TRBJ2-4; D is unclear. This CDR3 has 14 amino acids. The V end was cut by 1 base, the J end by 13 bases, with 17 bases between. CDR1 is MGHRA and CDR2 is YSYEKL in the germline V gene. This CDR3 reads CASSQVFTLYEQYF. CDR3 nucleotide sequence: TGCGCCAGCAGCCAAGTATTCACCCTATATGAGCAGTACTTC.

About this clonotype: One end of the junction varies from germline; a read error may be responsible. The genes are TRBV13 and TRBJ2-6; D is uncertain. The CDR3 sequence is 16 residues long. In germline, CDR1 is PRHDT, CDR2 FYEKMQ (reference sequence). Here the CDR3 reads CASSLGPVSGANVLTF. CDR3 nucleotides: TGCGCCAGCAGCCTAGGACCGGTCTCTGGGGCCAACGTCCTGACTTTC.

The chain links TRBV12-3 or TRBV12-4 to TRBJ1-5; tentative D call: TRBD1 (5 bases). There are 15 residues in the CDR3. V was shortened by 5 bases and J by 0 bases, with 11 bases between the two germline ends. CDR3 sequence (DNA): TGTGCCAGCAGTCAAGGGGTTGATAGCAATCAGCCCCAGCATTTT. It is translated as CASSQGVDSNQPQHF.

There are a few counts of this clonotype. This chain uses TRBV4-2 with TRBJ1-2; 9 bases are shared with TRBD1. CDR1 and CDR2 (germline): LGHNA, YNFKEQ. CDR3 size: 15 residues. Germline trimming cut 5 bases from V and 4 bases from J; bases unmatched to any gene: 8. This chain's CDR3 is CASSLPGQGRYGYTF. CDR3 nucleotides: TGTGCCAGCAGCTTACCGGGACAGGGACGCTATGGCTACACCTTC.

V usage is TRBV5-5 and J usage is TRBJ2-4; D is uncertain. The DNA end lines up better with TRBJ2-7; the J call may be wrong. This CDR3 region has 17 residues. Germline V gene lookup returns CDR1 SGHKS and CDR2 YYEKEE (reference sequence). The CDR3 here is CASKDRPRQSYTYEQYF. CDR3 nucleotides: TGTGCCAGCAAAGACCGGCCACGGCAGTCTTATACCTACGAGCAGTACTTC.

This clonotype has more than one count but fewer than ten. CDR3 coding DNA: TGCAGTGCCCCCCGGGGACTAGCGGCGGATACGCAGTATTTT. Translated: CSAPRGLAADTQYF. The rearrangement links TRBV20-1 to TRBJ2-3; 11 bases line up with TRBD2. The CDR3 runs to 14 residues. The V and J ends lost 6 bases and 6 bases, in that order; junction bases with no gene match: 8. The germline gives CDR1 DFQATT, CDR2 SNEGSKA (reference sequence).

The CDR3 region has the DNA TGTGCCAGCAGTAGGGGACTAGCGGGGGCCAACACTTACGAGCAGTACTTC. Translation gives CASSRGLAGANTYEQYF. This chain joins TRBV6-1 and TRBJ2-7; 14 bases line up with TRBD2. CDR3 length: 17 amino acids. Germline V CDR1 and CDR2: MNHNS, SASEGT. Losses at the gene ends were 5 bases for V and 4 bases for J; bases not matched to a gene: 10.

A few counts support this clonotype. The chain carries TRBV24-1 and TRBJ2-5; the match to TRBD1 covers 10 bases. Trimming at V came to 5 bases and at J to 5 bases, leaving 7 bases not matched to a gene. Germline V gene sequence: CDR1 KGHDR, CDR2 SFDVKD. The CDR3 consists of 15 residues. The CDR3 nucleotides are TGTGCCACCAGTGGCGGGACAGGGGAAATGGAGACCCAGTACTTC. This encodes CATSGGTGEMETQYF.

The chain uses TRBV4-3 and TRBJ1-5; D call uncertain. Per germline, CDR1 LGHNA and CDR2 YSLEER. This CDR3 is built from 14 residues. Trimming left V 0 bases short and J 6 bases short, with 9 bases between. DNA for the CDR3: TGCGCCAGCAGCCAAGAAAGGACGGGTCAGCCCCAGCATTTT. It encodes CASSQERTGQPQHF.

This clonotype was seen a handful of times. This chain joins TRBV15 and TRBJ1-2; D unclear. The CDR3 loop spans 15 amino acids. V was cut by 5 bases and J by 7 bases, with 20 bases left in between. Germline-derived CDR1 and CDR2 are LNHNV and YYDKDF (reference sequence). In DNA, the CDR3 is TGTGCCACCAGCCGTCCAGAGAGACCCGGAGGTGGCTACACCTTC. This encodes CATSRPERPGGGYTF.

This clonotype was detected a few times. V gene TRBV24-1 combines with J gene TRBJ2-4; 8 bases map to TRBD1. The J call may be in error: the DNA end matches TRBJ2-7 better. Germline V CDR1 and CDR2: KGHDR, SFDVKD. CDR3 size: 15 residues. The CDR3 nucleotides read TGTGCCACCAGTGATGCAACGGGACAGGCCTACGAGCAGTACTTC. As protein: CATSDATGQAYEQYF.

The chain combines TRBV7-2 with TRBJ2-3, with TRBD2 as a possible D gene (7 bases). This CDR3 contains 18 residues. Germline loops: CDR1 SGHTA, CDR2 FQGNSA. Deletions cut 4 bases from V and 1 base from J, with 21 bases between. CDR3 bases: TGTGCCAGCAGCTCACCTGGTCTGCGGGGGCGGGGCACAGATACGCAGTATTTT. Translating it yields CASSSPGLRGRGTDTQYF.

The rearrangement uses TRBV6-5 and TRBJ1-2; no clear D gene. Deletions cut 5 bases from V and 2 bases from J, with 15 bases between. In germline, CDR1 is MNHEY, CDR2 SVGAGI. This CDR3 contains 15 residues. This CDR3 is CASSDRAAGNYGYTF. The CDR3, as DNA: TGTGCCAGCAGTGATCGGGCAGCTGGGAACTATGGCTACACCTTC.

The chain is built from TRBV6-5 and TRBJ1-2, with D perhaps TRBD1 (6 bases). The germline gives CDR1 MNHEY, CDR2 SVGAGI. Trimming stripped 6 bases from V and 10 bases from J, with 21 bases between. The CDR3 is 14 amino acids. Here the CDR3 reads CASRLPGGRGHYTF. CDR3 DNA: TGTGCCAGCAGGCTACCGGGGGGGCGGGGACACTACACCTTC.

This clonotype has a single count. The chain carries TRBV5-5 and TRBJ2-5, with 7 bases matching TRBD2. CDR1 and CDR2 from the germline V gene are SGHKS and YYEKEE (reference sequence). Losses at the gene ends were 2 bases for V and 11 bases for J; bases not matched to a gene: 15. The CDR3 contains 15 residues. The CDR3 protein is CASSLWGGDYNEQYF. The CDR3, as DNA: TGTGCCAGCAGCTTATGGGGAGGGGACTACAATGAGCAGTACTTC. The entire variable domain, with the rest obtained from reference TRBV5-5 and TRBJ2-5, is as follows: DAGVTQSPTHLIKTRGQQVTLRCSPISGHKSVSWYQQVLGQGPQFIFQYYEKEERGRGNFPDRFSARQFPNYSSELNVNALLLGDSALYLCASSLWGGDYNEQYFGPGTRLLVL.

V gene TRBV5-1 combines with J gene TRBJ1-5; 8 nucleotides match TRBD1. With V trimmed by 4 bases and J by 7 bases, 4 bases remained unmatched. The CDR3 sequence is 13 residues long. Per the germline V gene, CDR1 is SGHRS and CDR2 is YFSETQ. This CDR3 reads CASSTQGGQPQHF. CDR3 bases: TGCGCCAGCAGCACACAGGGGGGACAGCCCCAGCATTTT.

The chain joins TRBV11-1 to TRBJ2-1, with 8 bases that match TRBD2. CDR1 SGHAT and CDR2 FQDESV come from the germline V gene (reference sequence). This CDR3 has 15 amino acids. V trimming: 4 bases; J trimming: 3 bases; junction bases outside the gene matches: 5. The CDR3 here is CASSSIAGSYNEQFF. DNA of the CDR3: TGTGCCAGCAGCTCTATAGCGGGGAGCTACAATGAGCAGTTCTTC. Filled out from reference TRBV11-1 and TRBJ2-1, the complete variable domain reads EAEVAQSPRYKITEKSQAVAFWCDPISGHATLYWYRQILGQGPELLVQFQDESVVDDSQLPKDRFSAERLKGVDSTLKIQPAELGDSAMYLCASSSIAGSYNEQFFGPGTRLTVL.

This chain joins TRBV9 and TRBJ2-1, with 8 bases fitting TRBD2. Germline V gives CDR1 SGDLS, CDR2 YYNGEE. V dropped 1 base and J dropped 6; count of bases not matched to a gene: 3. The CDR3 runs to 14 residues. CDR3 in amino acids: CASSVNGGANEQFF. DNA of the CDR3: TGTGCCAGCAGCGTAAACGGGGGGGCCAATGAGCAGTTCTTC.

The DNA of the CDR3 is TGCAGTGCCCGGCGGGGGGGCCCCAGCACTGAAGCTTTCTTT. Encoded protein: CSARRGGPSTEAFF. The J gene is TRBJ1-1, the V gene TRBV20-1; possible D gene TRBD1, 6 bases. The CDR3 is 14 residues long. Germline CDR1 DFQATT, CDR2 SNEGSKA (reference sequence). Trimming took off 6 bases at V and 4 bases at J, with 18 bases between the two ends.

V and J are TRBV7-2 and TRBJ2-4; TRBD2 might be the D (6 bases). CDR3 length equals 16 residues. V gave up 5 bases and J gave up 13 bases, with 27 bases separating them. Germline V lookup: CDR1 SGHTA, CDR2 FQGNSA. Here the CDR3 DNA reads TGTGCCAGCAGCCCCGGGACTTCGCGCTCCTACAATGAGCAGTACTTC. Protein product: CASSPGTSRSYNEQYF. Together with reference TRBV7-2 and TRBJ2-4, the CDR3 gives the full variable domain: GAGVSQSPSNKVTEKGKDVELRCDPISGHTALYWYRQSLGQGLEFLIYFQGNSAPDKSGLPSDRFSAERTGGSVSTLTIQRTQQEDSAVYLCASSPGTSRSYNEQYFGAGTRLSVL.

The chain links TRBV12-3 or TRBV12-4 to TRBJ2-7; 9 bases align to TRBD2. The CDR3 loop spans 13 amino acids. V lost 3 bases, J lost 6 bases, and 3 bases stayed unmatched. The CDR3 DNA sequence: TGTGCCAGCAGTTTCCAGCGGGGGGTCGAGCAGTACTTC. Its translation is CASSFQRGVEQYF.

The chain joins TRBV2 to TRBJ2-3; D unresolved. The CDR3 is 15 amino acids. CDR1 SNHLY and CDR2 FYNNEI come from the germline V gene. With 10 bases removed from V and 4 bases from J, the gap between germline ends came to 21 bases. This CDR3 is CATLNPTVVPDTQYF. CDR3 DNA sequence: TGTGCCACCTTGAACCCCACAGTAGTCCCAGATACGCAGTATTTT.